A single sample gave rise to the 20 T cell receptor beta chains below, sequenced in a study of metastatic and nonmetastatic thyroid tumors. With MiXCR, TCRdb reprocessed the PCR reads. This table holds about 38,000 clones, less than 50% found once. Until they underwent thyroid surgery, no patient had received any treatment. The source material was tumor tissue. All receptors come from a male donor with papillary thyroid cancer or a benign thyroid nodule (not recorded which). Some clones in this sample may be carry-over from other donors' samples.

The chain links TRBV7-3 to TRBJ1-1; no definite D call. Germline V gene lookup returns CDR1 SGHTA and CDR2 FQGTGA. The CDR3 length is 15 residues. V shed 4 bases and J shed 6 bases, with 18 bases lying between them. CDR3 in amino acids: CASSSRAGESAEAFF. The DNA of the CDR3 is TGTGCCAGCAGCTCAAGGGCCGGGGAATCGGCTGAAGCTTTCTTT.

CDR3 nucleotide sequence: TGTGCCAGCAGCCCCTTATCGGGGGGCACAGATACGCAGTATTTT. Its translation is CASSPLSGGTDTQYF. V and J are TRBV11-1 and TRBJ2-3, with TRBD2 as a possible D gene (6 bases). Trimming cost V 5 bases and J 1 base, with 13 bases left between them. Germline CDR1 reads SGHAT; CDR2 reads FQDESV (reference sequence). The CDR3 sequence is 15 residues long.

The genes are TRBV30 and TRBJ2-2; D is perhaps TRBD1 or TRBD2 (5 bases each). The CDR3 spans 15 residues. Germline V CDR1 and CDR2: GTSNPN, SVGIG (reference sequence). V lost 2 bases to trimming and J lost 9 bases, with 19 bases between them. In nucleotides, the CDR3 is TGTGCCTGGAGTCCATTGGGGACGGAACGTAGGGAGCTGTTTTTT. Protein: CAWSPLGTERRELFF.

V usage is TRBV20-1 and J usage is TRBJ2-1, with no clear D. This CDR3 has 14 residues. Germline assignment: CDR1 DFQATT and CDR2 SNEGSKA (reference sequence). Here the CDR3 reads CRAAGVSANNEQFF. In DNA form, the CDR3 reads TGCAGAGCCGCTGGCGTTTCGGCTAACAATGAGCAGTTCTTC.

This clone showed up many times. The gene calls are TRBV11-2 and TRBJ1-6; D perhaps matches TRBD1 (5 bases). Germline V lookup: CDR1 SGHAT, CDR2 FQNNGV. CDR3 length equals 16 residues. Trimming took 3 bases from V and 9 from J, leaving 18 bases between them. CDR3 region: CASSFGWGGVASPLHF. The CDR3 region has the DNA TGTGCCAGCAGCTTTGGTTGGGGCGGAGTAGCTTCACCCCTCCACTTT.

This clone was counted between two and nine times. J is TRBJ1-2 and V is TRBV19, with TRBD1 identical over 7 bases. The CDR3 spans 14 residues. Per the germline V gene, CDR1 is LNHDA and CDR2 is SQIVND (reference sequence). Trimming removed 4 bases from V and 2 bases from J; junction bases left unmatched: 4. The CDR3 DNA sequence: TGTGCCAGTAGTAACAGGGGAAGGAACTATGGCTACACCTTC. The encoded protein is CASSNRGRNYGYTF.

V usage is TRBV5-1 and J usage is TRBJ2-3; tentative D call: TRBD1 (6 bases). With 2 bases removed from V and 2 bases from J, the gap between germline ends came to 15 bases. The CDR3 runs to 16 residues. CDR1 is SGHRS, CDR2 YFSETQ, per germline. For the CDR3, the DNA is TGCGCCAGCAGCTTTGGCCGGGACACCTACACAGATACGCAGTATTTT. Residues: CASSFGRDTYTDTQYF.

The gene calls are TRBV20-1 and TRBJ1-5; 9 bases map to TRBD1. V shed 2 bases and J 3 bases; nucleotides not matched to a gene: 2. CDR3 length equals 14 residues. CDR1 and CDR2 (germline): DFQATT, SNEGSKA (reference sequence). CDR3 sequence (DNA): TGCAGTGCTAGAAAACAGGGGGCCAATCAGCCCCAGCATTTT. Amino acids: CSARKQGANQPQHF.

The chain uses TRBV28 and TRBJ2-2; D is possibly TRBD1 (5 bases). Germline V gene data show CDR1 as MDHEN and CDR2 as SYDVKM. The V end lost 6 bases, the J end lost 2 bases, and 16 bases lay between the germline ends. This CDR3 comprises 16 residues. CDR3 in amino acids: CASSPSAGRNTGELFF. The CDR3 nucleotides read TGTGCCAGCAGCCCCTCCGCAGGGCGAAACACCGGGGAGCTGTTTTTT.

In this sample, this clone turned up a few times. The chain is built from TRBV7-6 and TRBJ1-1; D is undetermined. Germline CDR1 SGHVS, CDR2 FNYEAQ. CDR3 length equals 12 residues. V shed 6 bases and J shed 8 bases, with 13 bases lying between them. CDR3 sequence: CASSRLWEEAFF. The CDR3 DNA reads TGTGCCAGCAGTCGATTGTGGGAAGAAGCTTTCTTT.

This clone was detected only a few times. The chain links TRBV2 to TRBJ2-7; 7 positions agree with TRBD1. The CDR3 is 14 residues long. V trimming: 6 bases; J trimming: 3 bases; junction bases outside the gene matches: 8. Germline V gene lookup returns CDR1 SNHLY and CDR2 FYNNEI. Written as DNA, the CDR3 is TGTGCCAGCAGCCCCTGGACAGGAAACTACGAGCAGTACTTC. Protein sequence: CASSPWTGNYEQYF.

The gene calls are TRBV5-1 and TRBJ2-2, with 9 bases fitting TRBD1. Trimming cost V 4 bases and J 4 bases; bases outside gene matches: 5. This CDR3 comprises 15 residues. Germline CDR1 reads SGHRS; CDR2 reads YFSETQ. The CDR3 DNA is TGCGCCAGCAGCGCCGACAGGGGGACCACCGGGGAGCTGTTTTTT. This encodes CASSADRGTTGELFF.

The chain couples TRBV4-2 to TRBJ2-3; 10 nucleotides line up with TRBD1. The CDR3 consists of 17 residues. CDR1 is LGHNA, CDR2 YNFKEQ, per germline. V trimming: 3 bases; J trimming: 6 bases; junction bases outside the gene matches: 12. This CDR3 is CASSQVTTGGAGDTQYF. CDR3 DNA: TGTGCCAGCAGCCAGGTAACGACAGGGGGCGCCGGGGATACGCAGTATTTT.

V gene TRBV12-3 or TRBV12-4 combines with J gene TRBJ2-1; weak D call: TRBD1 (6 bases). The germline V and J ends were trimmed by 1 base and 6 bases, with 10 bases remaining between them. This CDR3 comprises 14 residues. CDR3 residues: CASSLGGQLNEQFF. Written as DNA, the CDR3 is TGTGCCAGCAGTTTAGGGGGGCAGCTCAATGAGCAGTTCTTC.

This chain links TRBV11-2 with TRBJ2-7; 7 positions agree with TRBD2. The V gene's germline CDR1 is SGHAT and CDR2 FQNNGV. CDR3 length: 14 amino acids. Losses at the gene ends were 0 bases for V and 4 bases for J; bases not matched to a gene: 3. For the CDR3, the DNA is TGTGCCAGCAGCTTAGAGCGGGAGCATTACGAGCAGTACTTC. It yields the protein CASSLEREHYEQYF. Together with reference TRBV11-2 and TRBJ2-7, the CDR3 gives the full variable domain: EAGVAQSPRYKIIEKRQSVAFWCNPISGHATLYWYQQILGQGPKLLIQFQNNGVVDDSQLPKDRFSAERLKGVDSTLKIQPAKLEDSAVYLCASSLEREHYEQYFGPGTRLTVT.

The chain couples TRBV27 to TRBJ2-3, with D unclear. Per the germline V gene, CDR1 is MNHEY and CDR2 is SMNVEV (reference sequence). Trimming shortened V by 7 bases and J by 0 bases, and 11 bases separated the two germline ends. This CDR3 has 14 residues. CDR3 nucleotides: TGTGCCAGCACCTATACCTCTAGCACAGATACGCAGTATTTT. Translating it yields CASTYTSSTDTQYF.

Remarks on this clone: Possible read error: a much larger clone is one base away. The chain uses TRBV6-4 and TRBJ2-3; the match to TRBD1 covers 12 bases. This CDR3 has 14 amino acids. CDR1 is MRHNA and CDR2 is SNTAGT in the germline V gene. The CDR3 nucleotides read TGTGCCAGAAGTGGGACAGGGGGCACGGATACGCAGTATTTT. Its protein product is CARSGTGGTDTQYF.

V and J are TRBV19 and TRBJ2-2; the D is unclear. Deletions cut 1 base from V and 2 bases from J, with 5 bases between. The CDR3 loop spans 14 amino acids. CDR1 and CDR2 (germline): LNHDA, SQIVND (reference sequence). CDR3 DNA sequence: TGTGCCAGTAGTATAGGAAGAAACACCGGGGAGCTGTTTTTT. Its translation is CASSIGRNTGELFF. The full variable domain, completed using reference TRBV19 and TRBJ2-2, is DGGITQSPKYLFRKEGQNVTLSCEQNLNHDAMYWYRQDPGQGLRLIYYSQIVNDFQKGDIAEGYSVSREKKESFPLTVTSAQKNPTAFYLCASSIGRNTGELFFGEGSRLTVL.

V gene TRBV6-1 combines with J gene TRBJ2-7, with 9 bases lining up with TRBD2. The CDR3 is made up of 15 amino acids. V lost 2 bases to trimming and J lost 5 bases; unmatched junction nucleotides: 7. The germline CDR1 and CDR2 sequences are MNHNS and SASEGT. The CDR3 loop reads CASSERVSGSDEQYF. DNA for the CDR3: TGTGCCAGCAGTGAAAGGGTTAGCGGGAGTGACGAGCAGTACTTC.

J is TRBJ2-7 and V is TRBV12-3 or TRBV12-4; unclear D gene. V shed 4 bases and J shed 3 bases, with 13 bases lying between them. The CDR3 runs 14 residues. CDR3: CASSWTTTGYEQYF. DNA of the CDR3: TGTGCCAGCAGTTGGACGACGACGGGCTACGAGCAGTACTTC.